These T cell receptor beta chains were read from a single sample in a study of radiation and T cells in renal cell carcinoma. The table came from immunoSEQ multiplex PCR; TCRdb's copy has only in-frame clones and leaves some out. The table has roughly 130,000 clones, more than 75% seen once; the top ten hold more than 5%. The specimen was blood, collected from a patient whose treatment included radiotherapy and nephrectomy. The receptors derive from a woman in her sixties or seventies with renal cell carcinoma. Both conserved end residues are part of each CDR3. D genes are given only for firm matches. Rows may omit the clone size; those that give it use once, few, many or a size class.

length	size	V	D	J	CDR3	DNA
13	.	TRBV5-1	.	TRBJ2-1	CASSLLEAGEQFF	TGCGCCAGCAGCTTACTCGAGGCCGGTGAGCAGTTCTTC
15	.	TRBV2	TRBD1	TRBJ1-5	CASRSGTAGNQPQHF	TGTGCCAGCAGGTCGGGGACAGCGGGCAATCAGCCCCAGCATTTT
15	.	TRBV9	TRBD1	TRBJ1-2	CASSVSGTGRAGYTF	TGTGCCAGCAGCGTATCAGGGACAGGGCGGGCTGGCTACACCTTC
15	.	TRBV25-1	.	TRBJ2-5	CASSPFSGGSGEQYF	TGTGCCAGCAGTCCCTTTTCGGGGGGCAGTGGTGAGCAGTACTTC
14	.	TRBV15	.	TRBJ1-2	CATRDIRGTPKYTF	TGTGCCACCCGAGATATACGAGGGACGCCCAAATACACCTTC
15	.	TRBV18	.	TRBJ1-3	CASSPDISSGNTIYF	TGTGCCAGCTCTCCCGACATTAGCTCTGGAAACACCATATATTTT
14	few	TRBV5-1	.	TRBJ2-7	CASSFRGAGHEQYF	TGCGCCAGCAGCTTTAGGGGAGCAGGCCACGAGCAGTACTTC
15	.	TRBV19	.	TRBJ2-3	CASSQDTGVTDTQYF	TGTGCCAGTAGTCAGGATACGGGAGTCACAGATACGCAGTATTTT
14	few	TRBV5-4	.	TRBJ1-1	CASSVDLGGTEAFF	TGTGCCAGCAGCGTGGACCTCGGCGGCACTGAAGCTTTCTTT
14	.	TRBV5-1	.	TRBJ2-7	CASSLAGGAYEQYF	TGCGCCAGCAGCTTGGCAGGGGGGGCCTACGAGCAGTACTTC